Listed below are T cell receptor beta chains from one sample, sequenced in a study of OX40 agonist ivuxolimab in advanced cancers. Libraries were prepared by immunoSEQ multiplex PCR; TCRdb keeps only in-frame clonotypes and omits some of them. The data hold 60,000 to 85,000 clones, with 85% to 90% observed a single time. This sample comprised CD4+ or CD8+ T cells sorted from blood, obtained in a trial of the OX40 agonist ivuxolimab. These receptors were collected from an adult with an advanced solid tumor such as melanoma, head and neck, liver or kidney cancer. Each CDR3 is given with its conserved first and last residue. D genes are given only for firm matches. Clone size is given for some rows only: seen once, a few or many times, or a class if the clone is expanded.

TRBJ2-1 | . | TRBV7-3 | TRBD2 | TGTGCCAGCAGTTCGGGACTAGCGGCCCATGAGCAGTTCTTC | CASSSGLAAHEQFF
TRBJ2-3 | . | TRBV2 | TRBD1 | TGTGCCAGCACCCACGGAGACAGGGGGACAGATACGCAGTATTTT | CASTHGDRGTDTQYF
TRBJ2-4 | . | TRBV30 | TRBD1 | TGTGCCTGGAGTGTAGGGACAGGGTTAATCAAAAACATTCAGTACTTC | CAWSVGTGLIKNIQYF
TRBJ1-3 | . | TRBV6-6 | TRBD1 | TGTGCCAGCAGTTCACGGACAGGGCTCTCTGGAAACACCATATATTTT | CASSSRTGLSGNTIYF
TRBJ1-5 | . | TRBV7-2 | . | TGTGCCAGCAGCTTAGCGGGTGCGGGGCAAGGGCAGCCCCAGCATTTT | CASSLAGAGQGQPQHF
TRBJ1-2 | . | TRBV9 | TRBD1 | TGTGCCAGCAGCGTCATTACAGGGGGTGGCTACACCTTC | CASSVITGGGYTF
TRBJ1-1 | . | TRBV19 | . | TGTGCCAGTAGTATAGCCAGAGTTACGGGCGCTTTCTTT | CASSIARVTGAFF
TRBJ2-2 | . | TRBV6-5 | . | TGTGCCAGCAGTTCACAGGGCCCCCCGAACACCGGGGAGCTGTTTTTT | CASSSQGPPNTGELFF
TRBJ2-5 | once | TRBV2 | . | TGTGCCAGCAGAGACAGTCAAGAGACCCAGTACTTC | CASRDSQETQYF
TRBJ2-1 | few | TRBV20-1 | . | TGCAGTGCGAGAGGACCCACCGAGCAGTTCTTC | CSARGPTEQFF
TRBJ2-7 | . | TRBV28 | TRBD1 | TGTGCCAGCAGTCAACCGGGACAGGCCTACGAGCAGTACTTC | CASSQPGQAYEQYF
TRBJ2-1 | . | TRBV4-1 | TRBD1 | TGCGCCAGCAGCCAAGACTGGGGGACAGGGGCGACCAATGAGCAGTTCTTC | CASSQDWGTGATNEQFF
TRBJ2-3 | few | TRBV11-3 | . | TGTGCCAGCAGCCTCGGGGGACCAGATACGCAGTATTTT | CASSLGGPDTQYF
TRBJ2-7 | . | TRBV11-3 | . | TGTGCCAGCAGCTTAAGGGGGGATAGAGAGCAGTACTTC | CASSLRGDREQYF
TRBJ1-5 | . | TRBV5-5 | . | TGTGCCAGCAGCTTCGACCTCGGGAGCAATCAGCCCCAGCATTTT | CASSFDLGSNQPQHF
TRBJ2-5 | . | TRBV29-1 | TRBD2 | TGCAGCGTTGAAGACCCGGGACTACAAGAGACCCAGTACTTC | CSVEDPGLQETQYF
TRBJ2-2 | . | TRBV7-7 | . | TGTGCCAGCAGCTTATATTCGAACACCGGGGAGCTGTTTTTT | CASSLYSNTGELFF
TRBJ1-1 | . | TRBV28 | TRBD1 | TGTGCCAGCAGTATTTCCGGGACAGGGAGAACTGAAGCTTTCTTT | CASSISGTGRTEAFF
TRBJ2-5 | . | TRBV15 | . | TGTGCCACCAGCAGAGACGGGAGACGGGAGACCCAGTACTTC | CATSRDGRRETQYF
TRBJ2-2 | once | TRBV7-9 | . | TGTGCCAGCAGCCCGAGTGGGCTGTACACCGGGGAGCTGTTTTTT | CASSPSGLYTGELFF
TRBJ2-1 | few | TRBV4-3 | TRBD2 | TGCGCCAGCAGTTCCGGACTAGCGGCCTACAATGAGCAGTTCTTC | CASSSGLAAYNEQFF
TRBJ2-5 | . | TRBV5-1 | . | TGCGCCAGCAGTATGGGCCTAACTTCGGGGGAGCAGTACTTC | CASSMGLTSGEQYF
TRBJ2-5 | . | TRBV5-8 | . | TGTGCCAGCAGCTTGGGATATCGCGGGACCCCTAAAGAGACCCAGTACTTC | CASSLGYRGTPKETQYF
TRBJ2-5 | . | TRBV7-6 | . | TGTGCCAGCAGGCTGAACGAAGAGACCCAGTACTTC | CASRLNEETQYF
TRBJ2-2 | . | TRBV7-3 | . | TGTGCCAGCAGCTTAACTGGCCCTAGCGTGCGCGGGGAGCTGTTTTTT | CASSLTGPSVRGELFF
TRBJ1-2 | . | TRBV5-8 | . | TGTGCCAGCAGCTTGGATGGGGGGAACTATGGCTACACCTTC | CASSLDGGNYGYTF
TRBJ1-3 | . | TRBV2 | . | TGTGCCAGCAGTGGGACCCTCTCTGGAAACACCATATATTTT | CASSGTLSGNTIYF
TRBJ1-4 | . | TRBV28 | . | TGTGCCAGCAGCGCCTGGGGGGGAACTAATGAAAAACTGTTTTTT | CASSAWGGTNEKLFF
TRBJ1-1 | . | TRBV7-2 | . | TGTGCCAGCAGCCGGACCTCGAACACTGAAGCTTTCTTT | CASSRTSNTEAFF
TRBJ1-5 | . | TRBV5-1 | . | TGCGCCAGCAGAGAAGGGGGACAAATCGGTCAGCCCCAGCATTTT | CASREGGQIGQPQHF
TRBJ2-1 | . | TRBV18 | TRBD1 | TGTGCCAGCTCACCCGGGACAGGGTCCTACAATGAGCAGTTCTTC | CASSPGTGSYNEQFF
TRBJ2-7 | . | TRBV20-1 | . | TGCAGTGCTAGACAGGGTCCCGAGCAGTACTTC | CSARQGPEQYF
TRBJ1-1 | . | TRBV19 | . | TGTGCCAGTAGTATAGAGAGGGGACGTACGGCTTTCTTT | CASSIERGRTAFF
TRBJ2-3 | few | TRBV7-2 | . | TGTGCCAGCAGCCTGGTGGGGATAGATACGCAGTATTTT | CASSLVGIDTQYF
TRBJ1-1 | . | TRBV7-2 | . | TGTGCCAGCAGCTTACAGGGGAACACTGAAGCTTTCTTT | CASSLQGNTEAFF
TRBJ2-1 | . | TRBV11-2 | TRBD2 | TGTGCCAGCAGCTTAGTTCTAGCGGGAGCGGGGGAGCAGTTCTTC | CASSLVLAGAGEQFF
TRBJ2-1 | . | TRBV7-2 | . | TGTGCCAGCAGCTCCCAGGGTATAGAGCAGTTCTTC | CASSSQGIEQFF
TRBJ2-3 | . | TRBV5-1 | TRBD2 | TGCGCCAGCAGCCCCGGACTAGCGGGGAGCACAGATACGCAGTATTTT | CASSPGLAGSTDTQYF
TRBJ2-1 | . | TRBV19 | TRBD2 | TGTGCCAGTAGTATATTGGCGGGAGGGCCATTCCATGAGCAGTTCTTC | CASSILAGGPFHEQFF
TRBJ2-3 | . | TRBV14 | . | TGTGCCAGCAGCCCCTCGAGGGGGACGACAGATACGCAGTATTTT | CASSPSRGTTDTQYF
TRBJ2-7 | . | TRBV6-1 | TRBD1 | TGTGCCAGCAGTGAAGGGACAGGGTACCCCTACGAGCAGTACTTC | CASSEGTGYPYEQYF
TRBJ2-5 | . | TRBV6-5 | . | TGTGCCAGCAGTCCCCAGTGGGAGACCCAGTACTTC | CASSPQWETQYF
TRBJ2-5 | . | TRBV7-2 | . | TGTGCCAGCAGCTTATCAACAGAGACCCAGTACTTC | CASSLSTETQYF
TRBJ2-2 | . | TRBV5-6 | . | TGTGCCAGCAGCTTCCTGGGACCTAACACCGGGGAGCTGTTTTTT | CASSFLGPNTGELFF
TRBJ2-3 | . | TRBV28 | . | TGTGCCAGCAAACCAGCTCAAATTAGCACAGATACGCAGTATTTT | CASKPAQISTDTQYF
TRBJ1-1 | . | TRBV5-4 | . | TGTGCCAGCAGCTTGGAGCAGGGGATAATGAACACTGAAGCTTTCTTT | CASSLEQGIMNTEAFF
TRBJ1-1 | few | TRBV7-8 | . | TGTGCCAGCAGCCTTACAGGAACTGAAGCTTTCTTT | CASSLTGTEAFF
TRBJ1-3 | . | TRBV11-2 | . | TGTGCCAGCAGTCGACAGGGAAACACCATATATTTT | CASSRQGNTIYF
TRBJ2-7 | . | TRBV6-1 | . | TGTGCCAGCAGTACTTCAGGGGCTAAAGGCGAGCAGTACTTC | CASSTSGAKGEQYF
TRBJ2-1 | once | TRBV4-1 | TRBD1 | TGCGCCAGCAGTCGAGGACAGGAGACCTACAATGAGCAGTTCTTC | CASSRGQETYNEQFF